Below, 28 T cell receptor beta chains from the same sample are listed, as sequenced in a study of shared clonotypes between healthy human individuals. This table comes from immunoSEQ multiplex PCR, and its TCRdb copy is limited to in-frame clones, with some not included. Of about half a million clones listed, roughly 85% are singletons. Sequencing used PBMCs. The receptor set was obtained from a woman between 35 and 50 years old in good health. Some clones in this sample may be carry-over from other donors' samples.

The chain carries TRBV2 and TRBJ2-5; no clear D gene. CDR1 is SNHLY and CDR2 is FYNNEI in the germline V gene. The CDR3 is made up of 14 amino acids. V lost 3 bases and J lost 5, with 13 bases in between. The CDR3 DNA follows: TGTGCCAGCAGTGATGTACGGGTTGCGGAGACCCAGTACTTC. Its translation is CASSDVRVAETQYF.

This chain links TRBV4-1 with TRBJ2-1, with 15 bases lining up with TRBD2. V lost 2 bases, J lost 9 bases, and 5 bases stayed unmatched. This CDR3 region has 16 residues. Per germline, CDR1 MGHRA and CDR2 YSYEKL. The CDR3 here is CASSQPPGLAGGEQFF. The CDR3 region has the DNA TGCGCCAGCAGCCAACCTCCGGGACTAGCGGGAGGTGAGCAGTTCTTC.

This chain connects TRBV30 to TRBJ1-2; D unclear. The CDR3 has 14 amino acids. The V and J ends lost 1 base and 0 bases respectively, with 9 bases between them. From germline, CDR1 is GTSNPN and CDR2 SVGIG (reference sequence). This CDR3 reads CAWSALGSNYGYTF. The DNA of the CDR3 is TGTGCCTGGAGTGCTTTGGGTTCTAACTATGGCTACACCTTC.

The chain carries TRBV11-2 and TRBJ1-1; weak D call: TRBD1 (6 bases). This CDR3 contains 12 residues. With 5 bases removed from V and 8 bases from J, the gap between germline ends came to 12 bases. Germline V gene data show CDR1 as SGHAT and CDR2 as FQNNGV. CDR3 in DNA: TGTGCCAGCAGCCTGGACAGCGCCGAAGCTTTCTTT. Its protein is CASSLDSAEAFF.

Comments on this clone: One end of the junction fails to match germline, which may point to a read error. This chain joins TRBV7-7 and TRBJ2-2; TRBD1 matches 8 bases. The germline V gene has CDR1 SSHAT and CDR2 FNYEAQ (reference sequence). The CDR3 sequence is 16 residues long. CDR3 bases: TGTGCTAGCAGCTTATCGGCAGGGGGCTTGTCCGGGGAGCTGTTTTTT. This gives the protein CASSLSAGGLSGELFF. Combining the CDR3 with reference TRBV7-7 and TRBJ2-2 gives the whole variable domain GAGVSQSPRYKVTKRGQDVTLRCDPISSHATLYWYQQALGQGPEFLTYFNYEAQPDKSGLPSDRFSAERPEGSISTLTIQRTEQRDSAMYRCASSLSAGGLSGELFFGEGSRLTVL.

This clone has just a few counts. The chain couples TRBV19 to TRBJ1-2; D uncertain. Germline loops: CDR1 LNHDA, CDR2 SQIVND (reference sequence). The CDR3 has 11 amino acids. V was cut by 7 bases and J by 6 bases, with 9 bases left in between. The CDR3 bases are TGTGCCAGTACCCACACTGATGGCTACACCTTC. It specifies CASTHTDGYTF.

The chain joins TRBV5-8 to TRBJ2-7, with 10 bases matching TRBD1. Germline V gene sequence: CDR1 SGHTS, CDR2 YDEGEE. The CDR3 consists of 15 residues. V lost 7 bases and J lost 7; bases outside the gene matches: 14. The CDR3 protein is CASGERQGAIREQYF. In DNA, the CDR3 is TGTGCCAGCGGCGAGCGACAGGGGGCGATCCGAGAGCAGTACTTC.

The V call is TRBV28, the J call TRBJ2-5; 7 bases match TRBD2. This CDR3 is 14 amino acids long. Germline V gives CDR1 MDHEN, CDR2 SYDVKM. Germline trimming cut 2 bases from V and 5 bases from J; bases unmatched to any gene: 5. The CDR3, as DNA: TGTGCCAGCAGTTTAGCGGGAGACGGGGAGACCCAGTACTTC. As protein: CASSLAGDGETQYF. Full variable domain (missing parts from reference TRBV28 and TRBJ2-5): DVKVTQSSRYLVKRTGEKVFLECVQDMDHENMFWYRQDPGLGLRLIYFSYDVKMKEKGDIPEGYSVSREKKERFSLILESASTNQTSMYLCASSLAGDGETQYFGPGTRLLVL.

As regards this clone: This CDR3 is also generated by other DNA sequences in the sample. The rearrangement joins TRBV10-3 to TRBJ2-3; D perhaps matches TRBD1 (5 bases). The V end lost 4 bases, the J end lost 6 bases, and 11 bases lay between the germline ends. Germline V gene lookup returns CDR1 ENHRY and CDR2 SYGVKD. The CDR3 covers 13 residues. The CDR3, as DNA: TGTGCCATCAGTGTTGGGGCGACCGATACGCAGTATTTT. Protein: CAISVGATDTQYF.

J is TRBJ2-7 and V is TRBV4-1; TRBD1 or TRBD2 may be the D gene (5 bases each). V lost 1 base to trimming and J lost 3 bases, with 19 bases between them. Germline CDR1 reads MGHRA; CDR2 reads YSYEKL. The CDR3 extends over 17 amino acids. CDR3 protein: CASSQVEVRGNFYEQYF. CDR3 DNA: TGCGCCAGCAGCCAAGTGGAGGTGAGGGGCAATTTCTACGAGCAGTACTTC.

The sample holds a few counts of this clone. The CDR3 region is CASSETSRGLGGYTF. CDR3 coding DNA: TGTGCCAGCAGTGAAACCTCCAGGGGGCTCGGTGGCTACACCTTC. J is TRBJ1-2 and V is TRBV25-1; 8 nucleotides align to TRBD1. Losses at the gene ends were 2 bases for V and 7 bases for J; bases not matched to a gene: 9. The CDR3 sequence is 15 residues long. Germline values: CDR1 MGHDK, CDR2 SYGVNS.

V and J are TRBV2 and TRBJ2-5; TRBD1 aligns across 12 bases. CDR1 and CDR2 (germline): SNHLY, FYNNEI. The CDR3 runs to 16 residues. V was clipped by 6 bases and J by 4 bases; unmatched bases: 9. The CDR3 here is CASRAGTGGIGETQYF. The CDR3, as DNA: TGTGCCAGCAGAGCCGGGACAGGGGGCATCGGAGAGACCCAGTACTTC. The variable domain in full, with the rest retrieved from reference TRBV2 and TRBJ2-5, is EPEVTQTPSHQVTQMGQEVILRCVPISNHLYFYWYRQILGQKVEFLVSFYNNEISEKSEIFDDQFSVERPDGSNFTLKIRSTKLEDSAMYFCASRAGTGGIGETQYFGPGTRLLVL.

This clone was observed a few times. CDR3 region: CASRRGSGAEQYF. The CDR3 DNA sequence: TGTGCCAGCAGGCGAGGGTCAGGGGCCGAGCAGTACTTC. This chain links TRBV6-1 with TRBJ2-7, with a weak D call TRBD1 (6 bases). V shed 6 bases and J shed 6 bases, with 15 bases lying between them. The CDR3 has 13 residues. In germline, CDR1 is MNHNS, CDR2 SASEGT.

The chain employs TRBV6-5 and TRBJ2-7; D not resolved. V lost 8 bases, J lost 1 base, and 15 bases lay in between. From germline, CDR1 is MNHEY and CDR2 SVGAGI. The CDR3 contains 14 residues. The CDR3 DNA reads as TGTGCCAGCGGCCGCAGTAGTTTTTCCTACGAGCAGTACTTC. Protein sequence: CASGRSSFSYEQYF.

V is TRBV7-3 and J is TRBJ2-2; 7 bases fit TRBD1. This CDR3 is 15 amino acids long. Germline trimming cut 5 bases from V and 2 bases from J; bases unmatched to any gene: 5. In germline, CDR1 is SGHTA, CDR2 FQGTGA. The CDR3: CASSPNRGNTGELFF. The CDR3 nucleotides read TGTGCCAGCAGCCCAAACAGGGGTAACACCGGGGAGCTGTTTTTT.

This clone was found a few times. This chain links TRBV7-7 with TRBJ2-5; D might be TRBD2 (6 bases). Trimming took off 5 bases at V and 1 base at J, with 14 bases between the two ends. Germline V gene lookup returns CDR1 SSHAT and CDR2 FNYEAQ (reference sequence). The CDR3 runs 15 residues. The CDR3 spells CASSPGVGIQETQYF. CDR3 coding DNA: TGTGCCAGCAGCCCGGGGGTAGGGATCCAAGAGACCCAGTACTTC. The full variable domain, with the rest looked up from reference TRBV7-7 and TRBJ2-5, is GAGVSQSPRYKVTKRGQDVTLRCDPISSHATLYWYQQALGQGPEFLTYFNYEAQPDKSGLPSDRFSAERPEGSISTLTIQRTEQRDSAMYRCASSPGVGIQETQYFGPGTRLLVL.

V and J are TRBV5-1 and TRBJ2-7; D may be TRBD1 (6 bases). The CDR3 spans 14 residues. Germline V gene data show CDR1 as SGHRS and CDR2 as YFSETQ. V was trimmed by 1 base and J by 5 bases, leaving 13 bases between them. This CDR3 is CASSLTQGTHEQYF. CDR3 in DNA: TGCGCCAGCAGCTTGACACAGGGAACACACGAGCAGTACTTC.

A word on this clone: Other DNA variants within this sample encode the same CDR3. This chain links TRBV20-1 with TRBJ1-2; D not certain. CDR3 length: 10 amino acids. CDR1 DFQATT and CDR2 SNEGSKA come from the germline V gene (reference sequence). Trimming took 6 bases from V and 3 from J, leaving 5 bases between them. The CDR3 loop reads CSAADYGYTF. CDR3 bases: TGCAGTGCCGCCGACTATGGCTACACCTTC.

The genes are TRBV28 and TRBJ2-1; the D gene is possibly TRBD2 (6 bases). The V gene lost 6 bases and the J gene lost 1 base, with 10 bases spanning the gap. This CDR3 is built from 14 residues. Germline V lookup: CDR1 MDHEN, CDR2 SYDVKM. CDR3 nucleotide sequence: TGTGCCAGCAGGAAAGCGGGTTCCTACAATGAGCAGTTCTTC. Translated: CASRKAGSYNEQFF.

As DNA, the CDR3 is TGTGCCAGCAGTGAACTAAGACAGACCCAGCCCCAGCATTTT. It translates to CASSELRQTQPQHF. This chain connects TRBV2 to TRBJ1-5, with a tentative D call TRBD1 (5 bases). The CDR3 covers 14 residues. In germline, CDR1 is SNHLY, CDR2 FYNNEI. V lost 2 bases to trimming and J lost 7 bases, with 12 bases between them.

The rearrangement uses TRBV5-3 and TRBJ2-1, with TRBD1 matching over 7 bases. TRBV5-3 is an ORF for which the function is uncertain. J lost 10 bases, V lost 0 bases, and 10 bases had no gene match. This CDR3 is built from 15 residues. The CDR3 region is CARSLEGDSSGEQFF. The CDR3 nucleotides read TGTGCCAGAAGCTTGGAGGGGGACAGTAGTGGCGAGCAGTTCTTC.

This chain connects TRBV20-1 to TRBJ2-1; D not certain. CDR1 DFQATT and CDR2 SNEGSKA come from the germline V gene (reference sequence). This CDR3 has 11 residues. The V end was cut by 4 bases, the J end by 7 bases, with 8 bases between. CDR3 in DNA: TGCAGTGCTAACCGACAAAATGAGCAGTTCTTC. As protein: CSANRQNEQFF.

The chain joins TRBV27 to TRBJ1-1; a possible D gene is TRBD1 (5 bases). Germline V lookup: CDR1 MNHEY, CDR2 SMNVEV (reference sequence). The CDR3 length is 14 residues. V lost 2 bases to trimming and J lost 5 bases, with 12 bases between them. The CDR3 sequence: CASSLVRGSTEAFF. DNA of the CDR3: TGTGCCAGCAGTTTAGTTAGGGGTTCAACTGAAGCTTTCTTT.

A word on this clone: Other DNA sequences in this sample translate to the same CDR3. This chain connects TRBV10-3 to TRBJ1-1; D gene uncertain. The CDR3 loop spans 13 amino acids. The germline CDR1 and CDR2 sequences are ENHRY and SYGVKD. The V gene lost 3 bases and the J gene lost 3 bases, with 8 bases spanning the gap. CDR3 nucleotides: TGTGCCATCAGTGACGCGGGCGACACTGAAGCTTTCTTT. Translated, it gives CAISDAGDTEAFF.

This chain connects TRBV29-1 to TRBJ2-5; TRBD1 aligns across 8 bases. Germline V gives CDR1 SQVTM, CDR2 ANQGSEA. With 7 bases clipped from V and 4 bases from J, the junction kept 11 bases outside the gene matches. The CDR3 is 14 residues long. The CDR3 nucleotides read TGCAGCGCAAGGTCTGGTGGACAGGGAGAGACCCAGTACTTC. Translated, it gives CSARSGGQGETQYF.

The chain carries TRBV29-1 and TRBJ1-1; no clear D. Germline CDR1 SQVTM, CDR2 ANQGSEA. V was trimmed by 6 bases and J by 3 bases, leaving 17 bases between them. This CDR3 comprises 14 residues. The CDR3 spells CSVGKRGVDTEAFF. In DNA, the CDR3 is TGCAGCGTCGGGAAACGCGGGGTGGACACTGAAGCTTTCTTT.

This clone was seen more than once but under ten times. This chain's CDR3 is CAISESWEGGTDTQYF. CDR3 coding DNA: TGTGCCATCAGTGAGTCGTGGGAGGGGGGCACAGATACGCAGTATTTT. The chain has TRBV10-3 and TRBJ2-3; maybe TRBD2 (7 bases). Germline CDR1 ENHRY, CDR2 SYGVKD. V dropped 0 bases and J dropped 1 base, with 11 bases sitting between them. The CDR3 extends over 16 amino acids.

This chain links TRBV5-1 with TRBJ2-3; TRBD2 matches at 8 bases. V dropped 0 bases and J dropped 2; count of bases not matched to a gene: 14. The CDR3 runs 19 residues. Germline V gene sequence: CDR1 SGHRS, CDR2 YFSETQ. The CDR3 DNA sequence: TGCGCCAGCAGCTTGGAGCTCGCGGGAGGAGAGGGTCCCACAGATACGCAGTATTTT. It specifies CASSLELAGGEGPTDTQYF.